This record covers a single T cell receptor beta chain. This clone was seen a single time. Its cognate antigen has yet to be identified. It has no much larger one-base neighbor in the sample; base qualities were not kept. TCRbeta CDR3 regions were amplified from genomic DNA by means of the immunoSEQ Assay, a bias-controlled multiplex PCR. As for the authors' bioinformatics: The number of nucleated cells in each sample was estimated from the amplification of reference gene primers within the assay. To quantify the absolute abundance of each unique TCRbeta CDR3 rearrangement, sequence reads were collapsed and filtered. Productive Simpson clonality was computed per sample as the square root of Simpson's diversity index over productive rearrangements. TCRdb holds this immuneACCESS table with in-frame rearrangements only. Some clones are missing; in checked studies, unresolved V genes explain under half, and the rest has no known cause. D and trimming come from the DNA, and the V and J calls and clone size come from that table. For this sample there are about 310,000 clones; around 90% appear just once. The ten largest make up 0.8% to 1.3% of the sample.

In Seattle, one collaborating source enrolled patients while the infection was active and tracked those patients longitudinally over the course of disease. The collaborating institutions used their own protocols to collect whole blood in K2EDTA tubes. For TCRbeta analysis, collaborators shipped samples as frozen whole blood, isolated PBMCs, or DNA extracted from either of those sample types. The CDR3 sequence holds 17 residues, the cysteine and phenylalanine included. The only DNA kept is the CDR3, 51 bases in frame from the first base. Trimming removed 2 bases from V and 5 bases from J; the gene matches leave 11 bases unexplained. CDR1 and CDR2, per the germline V gene, are KGHDR and SFDVKD. This specimen comes from a study of blood T cell repertoires in COVID-19 (dated by TCRdb to between 2020 and 2021). A note on the overall study: The collaborator samples originated in the United States, Italy and Spain and spanned the acute and convalescent phases of COVID-19. Subjects who had been exposed to COVID-19, were actively infected with it, or had recovered from it provided the deeply sampled blood TCRbeta repertoires that made up the dataset. Where available, HLA class I and class II types were taken from metadata supplied by the sample provider and were not determined by assay-based typing. Samples came from the ongoing ImmuneRACE study (first 160 participants) plus 1,254 subjects from 6 global collaborators. The repertoires were released in a freely available public database meant as a resource for research on the immune response to SARS-CoV-2. The material from the prospective study consisted of cDNA or gDNA derived from T cells, B-cell-depleted T cells, or PBMCs. Sample metadata almost always included a de-identified subject ID, COVID-19 status, age in years and sex.

What the study reported, not specific to this receptor: The quantity of clinical and demographic metadata differed by source and by participant and was supplied without curation.

This sequence was found in a woman in her thirties or forties with COVID-19, enrolled during active disease. The source material was peripheral blood. Recombination connected TRBV24-1 to TRBJ2-1; 7 bases in the junction line up with TRBD1. The base sequence is TGTGCCACCAGTGATTCACACCGACAGGGTGTGAACAATGAGCAGTTCTTC. The translation is CATSDSHRQGVNNEQFF.